This T cell receptor (beta chain) comes out of a study of T cells after yellow fever vaccination. This clonotype occurred many times. Deletions cut 11 bases from V and 2 bases from J, with 16 bases between. Germline CDR1 is LGHDT and CDR2 is YNNKEL (reference sequence). CDR3 length: 14 residues. TCRdb called the 5' RACE reads again in MiXCR, with one record for every CDR3 protein. Of about 230,000 distinct CDR3 sequences in the sample, more than 6.5% were seen once. This clonotype was obtained from a man in his thirties or forties who received the YFV17D yellow fever vaccine. Material: CD4+ T cells sorted from PBMCs, obtained on the day of the yellow fever booster vaccination. This chain links TRBV3-1 with TRBJ2-1, with D possibly TRBD2 on 6 matching bases. Here the CDR3 DNA reads TGTGCCGTTCGGGGGTTGGGAACCTACAATGAGCAGTTCTTC. It encodes CAVRGLGTYNEQFF.